This T cell receptor (beta chain) was sequenced for a study of cytotoxic CD8 clonotypes in ibrutinib-treated CLL. Findings and limits, study-wide: Clonality climbed at ibrutinib response, then dropped toward baseline at progression.

The planned depth of sequencing spanned 1 in 200,000 to 1 in 1 million T cells. The assay was immunoSEQ multiplex PCR, and TCRdb's table has in-frame clones only and misses some. Of about 300,000 clones listed, around 76% are singletons. This clone was seen a few times. As yet, its antigen is unknown. The CDR3 is 14 amino acids. Per germline, CDR1 SGDLS and CDR2 YYNGEE. V dropped 0 bases and J dropped 4 bases, with 9 bases sitting between them. Sequences were derived from PBMCs, sampled at disease progression, from a patient treated with ibrutinib. The clonotype originates from a human donor with chronic lymphocytic leukemia. The rearrangement joins TRBV9 to TRBJ2-3; D unresolved. The CDR3 region is CASSVVSAADTQYF. CDR3 nucleotides: TGTGCCAGCAGCGTAGTGTCGGCAGCAGATACGCAGTATTTT.